A single sample gave rise to the 23 T cell receptor beta chains below, sequenced in a study of shared clonotypes between healthy human individuals. Sequencing was performed with immunoSEQ multiplex PCR; in TCRdb, only in-frame clones are kept and a portion is missing. The top ten clones hold 13% of a sample with around 500,000 clones, 76% of them seen once. The sequencing sample was made of PBMCs. All receptors come from a woman aged 40 to 55 in good health. Some clones in this sample may be carry-over from other donors' samples.

This rearrangement joins TRBV2 to TRBJ2-4; D tentatively reads TRBD1 or TRBD2 (5 bases each). V lost 6 bases and J lost 0, with 12 bases in between. This CDR3 is 15 amino acids long. Germline CDR1 SNHLY, CDR2 FYNNEI. CDR3 sequence reads: CASRGDRLAKNIQYF. In nucleotides, the CDR3 is TGTGCCAGCAGGGGAGACAGATTAGCCAAAAACATTCAGTACTTC.

This chain connects TRBV7-9 to TRBJ2-3; unclear D gene. Trimming pared 5 bases from V and 5 bases from J, leaving 11 bases between. The CDR3 loop spans 13 amino acids. CDR1 SEHNR and CDR2 FQNEAQ come from the germline V gene (reference sequence). CDR3 nucleotides: TGTGCCAGCAGCCTCTTACCAATAGATACGCAGTATTTT. This sequence encodes CASSLLPIDTQYF.

V gene TRBV4-2 combines with J gene TRBJ2-7, with 11 bases identical to TRBD2. In germline, CDR1 is LGHNA, CDR2 YNFKEQ. With V trimmed by 2 bases and J by 8 bases, 8 bases remained unmatched. The CDR3 has 15 residues. The CDR3 bases are TGTGCCAGCAGCCAACCAACTAGCGGGAGTGAACAGCAGTACTTC. Its protein is CASSQPTSGSEQQYF.

The chain combines TRBV11-2 with TRBJ1-5; 8 nucleotides line up with TRBD1. Germline CDR1 SGHAT, CDR2 FQNNGV. The CDR3 length is 14 residues. V was clipped by 3 bases and J by 5 bases; unmatched bases: 3. The CDR3 loop is CASSFDRGDQPQHF. CDR3 DNA: TGTGCCAGCAGCTTCGACAGGGGTGATCAGCCCCAGCATTTT.

The CDR3 DNA follows: TGTGCCAGCAGTGACGGACAGGGCGTAAGGAAAGATACGCAGTATTTT. Translation: CASSDGQGVRKDTQYF. The rearrangement joins TRBV28 to TRBJ2-3, with 8 bases aligning to TRBD1. Per the germline V gene, CDR1 is MDHEN and CDR2 is SYDVKM. The CDR3 runs 16 residues. Trimming cost V 5 bases and J 5 bases; bases outside gene matches: 12.

This chain connects TRBV10-2 to TRBJ2-7; D tentatively reads TRBD1 or TRBD2 (5 bases each). V dropped 6 bases and J dropped 1 base, with 25 bases sitting between them. CDR1 is WSHSY, CDR2 SAAADI, per germline. The CDR3 contains 18 residues. CDR3 sequence (DNA): TGCGCCAGCAGCTGGGACCGGCGAGGGCTAAAAACGTCCTACGAGCAGTACTTC. Its protein is CASSWDRRGLKTSYEQYF.

Written as DNA, the CDR3 is TGTGCCAGCAGCGTTAACGATCTCGGTTATTACGAGCAGTACTTC. Its translation: CASSVNDLGYYEQYF. The J gene is TRBJ2-7, the V gene TRBV9; no reliable D call. V was pared by 2 bases and J by 4 bases, with 16 bases between. The CDR3 contains 15 residues. The germline CDR1 and CDR2 sequences are SGDLS and YYNGEE.

The rearrangement uses TRBV10-3 and TRBJ2-3, with D possibly matching TRBD2 (5 bases). The V end lost 1 base, the J end lost 8 bases, and 10 bases lay between the germline ends. In germline, CDR1 is ENHRY, CDR2 SYGVKD. The CDR3 spans 13 residues. The CDR3 is CAISELAEATQYF. The CDR3 region has the DNA TGTGCCATCAGTGAGTTGGCGGAGGCTACGCAGTATTTT.

V and J are TRBV7-3 and TRBJ2-3, with 8 bases lining up with TRBD1. The V gene end was trimmed by 5 bases and the J gene end by 5 bases; junction bases not matched to a gene: 3. The CDR3 spans 13 residues. CDR1 is SGHTA, CDR2 FQGTGA, per germline. CDR3 loop: CASSQQGGDTQYF. CDR3 DNA sequence: TGTGCCAGCAGCCAACAGGGGGGAGATACGCAGTATTTT.

The V and J genes are TRBV10-2 and TRBJ2-2; TRBD2 matches at 8 bases. Trimming at V came to 7 bases and at J to 4 bases, leaving 11 bases not matched to a gene. This CDR3 region has 16 residues. Germline values: CDR1 WSHSY, CDR2 SAAADI. CDR3 residues: CASMGLLREVTGELFF. CDR3 nucleotides: TGCGCCAGCATGGGTCTTCTGCGGGAGGTCACCGGGGAGCTGTTTTTT.

This rearrangement joins TRBV27 to TRBJ2-1, with D possibly matching TRBD1 (6 bases). The CDR3 covers 15 residues. CDR1 MNHEY and CDR2 SMNVEV come from the germline V gene (reference sequence). Trimming stripped 2 bases from V and 4 bases from J, with 12 bases between. CDR3 residues: CASSLQGLGYNEQFF. DNA of the CDR3: TGTGCCAGCAGTTTACAGGGGTTGGGGTACAATGAGCAGTTCTTC.

This clone was picked up many times. The chain recombines TRBV7-9 with TRBJ2-6; 10 nucleotides match TRBD1. V was clipped by 6 bases and J by 0 bases; unmatched bases: 8. The CDR3 contains 18 residues. Germline V gene lookup returns CDR1 SEHNR and CDR2 FQNEAQ (reference sequence). The CDR3 DNA reads TGTGCCAGCAGTTTTCCCGGGACAGGGGACTCTGGGGCCAACGTCCTGACTTTC. Its protein product is CASSFPGTGDSGANVLTF.

This clone has only a few counts. The rearrangement joins TRBV2 to TRBJ1-1; D gene uncertain. In germline, CDR1 is SNHLY, CDR2 FYNNEI. V was clipped by 1 base and J by 3 bases, with 3 bases between them. CDR3 length: 12 amino acids. CDR3 DNA: TGTGCCAGCAGTGAAGGTCACACTGAAGCTTTCTTT. It yields the protein CASSEGHTEAFF.

The genes are TRBV28 and TRBJ1-4, with D possibly being TRBD1 (6 bases). This CDR3 is 17 amino acids long. V was trimmed by 3 bases and J by 6 bases, leaving 20 bases between them. CDR1 MDHEN and CDR2 SYDVKM come from the germline V gene. CDR3 nucleotide sequence: TGTGCCAGCAGTTTCCTTAAGGGGGGGCGCTTGGATGAAAAACTGTTTTTT. Its translation is CASSFLKGGRLDEKLFF. The full variable domain, with the rest looked up from reference TRBV28 and TRBJ1-4, is DVKVTQSSRYLVKRTGEKVFLECVQDMDHENMFWYRQDPGLGLRLIYFSYDVKMKEKGDIPEGYSVSREKKERFSLILESASTNQTSMYLCASSFLKGGRLDEKLFFGSGTQLSVL.

The V gene is TRBV7-2, the J gene TRBJ2-3; TRBD2 matches 9 bases. Germline values: CDR1 SGHTA, CDR2 FQGNSA. The V gene end was trimmed by 2 bases and the J gene end by 2 bases; junction bases not matched to a gene: 5. This CDR3 contains 16 residues. The CDR3 spells CASSLRLADITDTQYF. The CDR3 DNA sequence: TGTGCCAGCAGCTTACGACTAGCGGACATCACAGATACGCAGTATTTT.

V gene TRBV7-9 combines with J gene TRBJ2-3; no clear D gene. The CDR3 is made up of 15 amino acids. V lost 2 bases and J 0 bases, leaving 9 bases between the germline ends. CDR1 and CDR2 (germline): SEHNR, FQNEAQ (reference sequence). The CDR3 protein is CASSLYKGSTDTQYF. The CDR3 coding sequence is TGTGCCAGCAGCTTATATAAGGGCAGCACAGATACGCAGTATTTT.

CDR3 sequence (DNA): TGCGCCACTCCAATATGCACCGGGGAGCTGTTTTTT. Encoded protein: CATPICTGELFF. This sequence joins TRBV23-1 and TRBJ2-2; unclear D gene. TRBV23-1 is placed among ORFs of uncertain function. With 10 bases removed from V and 4 bases from J, the gap between germline ends came to 10 bases. This CDR3 is 12 amino acids long.

The V call is TRBV7-2, the J call TRBJ2-7, with D possibly being TRBD2 (6 bases). The germline gives CDR1 SGHTA, CDR2 FQGNSA. V lost 5 bases and J 0 bases, leaving 11 bases between the germline ends. This CDR3 is built from 14 residues. The CDR3 DNA sequence: TGTGCCAGCAGCGACGGACTAATCTCCTACGAGCAGTACTTC. Translation: CASSDGLISYEQYF.

The V call is TRBV6-1, the J call TRBJ1-1, with D unclear. This CDR3 has 14 amino acids. Germline CDR1 is MNHNS and CDR2 is SASEGT. Trimming left V 2 bases short and J 3 bases short, with 10 bases between. CDR3 sequence: CASSEFARDTEAFF. The CDR3 coding sequence is TGTGCCAGCAGTGAATTCGCCCGGGACACTGAAGCTTTCTTT.

The table lists this clone with many counts. The chain is built from TRBV5-1 and TRBJ1-1; a weak D match, TRBD1 (5 bases). The germline CDR1 and CDR2 sequences are SGHRS and YFSETQ. This CDR3 is 15 amino acids long. V lost 1 base and J 4 bases, leaving 14 bases between the germline ends. CDR3 DNA sequence: TGCGCCAGCAGCTTGAGGATAGGGGAGAGCACTGAAGCTTTCTTT. Its protein is CASSLRIGESTEAFF.

V and J are TRBV5-1 and TRBJ2-5; 7 bases match TRBD2. The V segment lost 2 bases and the J segment 3 bases; nucleotides outside the gene matches: 7. The CDR3 sequence is 15 residues long. Germline values: CDR1 SGHRS, CDR2 YFSETQ. CDR3 loop: CASSLALTSEETQYF. The DNA for the CDR3 is TGCGCCAGCAGCTTAGCGCTAACTAGCGAAGAGACCCAGTACTTC.

This clone was counted only a few times. V gene TRBV5-4 combines with J gene TRBJ2-1; possibly TRBD1 or TRBD2 for D (6 bases each). Trimming removed 1 base at V and 0 bases at J, with 11 bases between. This CDR3 is built from 16 residues. Germline lookup yields CDR1 SGHNT and CDR2 YYREEE (reference sequence). CDR3 loop: CASSLFKGGSYNEQFF. The CDR3 DNA reads TGTGCCAGCAGCTTGTTTAAGGGGGGCTCCTACAATGAGCAGTTCTTC. Looking up the rest from reference TRBV5-4 and TRBJ2-1 gives the full variable domain: ETGVTQSPTHLIKTRGQQVTLRCSSQSGHNTVSWYQQALGQGPQFIFQYYREEENGRGNFPPRFSGLQFPNYSSELNVNALELDDSALYLCASSLFKGGSYNEQFFGPGTRLTVL.

The chain recombines TRBV5-1 with TRBJ2-3; TRBD2 aligns across 9 bases. V lost 3 bases to trimming and J lost 5 bases; unmatched junction nucleotides: 16. CDR1 and CDR2 (germline): SGHRS, YFSETQ. The CDR3 runs 18 residues. CDR3 in amino acids: CASSSPGGAGGRRDTQYF. The CDR3 DNA reads as TGCGCCAGCAGCTCCCCAGGGGGAGCGGGAGGTAGGAGAGATACGCAGTATTTT.